One sample yielded the 19 T cell receptor beta chains listed below, sequenced in a study of blood T cell repertoires in COVID-19 (dated by TCRdb to the early 2020s). The library was produced with the immunoSEQ multiplex PCR assay. The source is immuneACCESS, and TCRdb retained only in-frame sequences with V and J called. Part of the clones is not carried over; for the studies checked, unresolved V genes explain less than half of this, and the remainder is unexplained. For this sample there are about 55,000 clones; about 82% appear just once. Of the sample, around 23% is held by the ten largest clones. The sequencing sample was made of peripheral blood. These receptors all stem from a woman of 80 years or more with acute or convalescent COVID-19.

The genes are TRBV11-3 and TRBJ1-1, with 7 bases identical to TRBD1. V was clipped by 6 bases and J by 0 bases; unmatched bases: 1. Germline CDR1 reads SGHNT; CDR2 reads YENEEA. There are 13 residues in the CDR3. CDR3 sequence (DNA): TGTGCCAGCAGAACAGGGGTGAACACTGAAGCTTTCTTT. It specifies CASRTGVNTEAFF.

The rearrangement joins TRBV2 to TRBJ1-1; D call uncertain. This CDR3 is 14 amino acids long. Germline V CDR1 and CDR2: SNHLY, FYNNEI. Trimming cost V 4 bases and J 1 base, with 10 bases left between them. The CDR3 here is CASSVRRRNTEAFF. For the CDR3, the DNA is TGTGCCAGCAGTGTTCGCCGGAGGAACACTGAAGCTTTCTTT.

The rearrangement uses TRBV5-1 and TRBJ2-1, with 7 bases fitting TRBD1. The CDR3 covers 16 residues. V trimming: 2 bases; J trimming: 0 bases; junction bases outside the gene matches: 5. CDR1 is SGHRS and CDR2 is YFSETQ in the germline V gene. The CDR3: CASSLGQESSYNEQFF. As DNA, the CDR3 is TGCGCCAGCAGCTTAGGACAGGAGAGCTCCTACAATGAGCAGTTCTTC.

This clone was observed once. This chain uses TRBV5-5 with TRBJ2-2, with 10 nucleotides matching TRBD2. V lost 0 bases and J lost 7; bases outside the gene matches: 6. Germline-derived CDR1 and CDR2 are SGHKS and YYEKEE (reference sequence). The CDR3 length is 16 residues. CDR3: CASSLAGTSVDGELFF. CDR3 bases: TGTGCCAGCAGCTTGGCCGGGACTAGCGTGGACGGGGAGCTGTTTTTT.

This rearrangement joins TRBV12-3 or TRBV12-4 to TRBJ1-6; D perhaps matches TRBD1 (5 bases). The CDR3 loop spans 13 amino acids. Trimming took 5 bases from V and 5 from J, leaving 7 bases between them. The CDR3: CASSPGNNSPLHF. CDR3 sequence (DNA): TGTGCCAGCAGTCCAGGGAATAATTCACCCCTCCACTTT.

The chain links TRBV28 to TRBJ1-5, with 7 positions matching TRBD1. This CDR3 is built from 17 residues. V was pared by 5 bases and J by 3 bases, with 13 bases of the junction left unmatched. In germline, CDR1 is MDHEN, CDR2 SYDVKM. CDR3 amino acids: CASSQPRTGSFNQPQHF. DNA of the CDR3: TGTGCCAGCAGTCAACCCCGGACAGGAAGCTTCAATCAGCCCCAGCATTTT. The full variable domain, with the rest looked up from reference TRBV28 and TRBJ1-5, is DVKVTQSSRYLVKRTGEKVFLECVQDMDHENMFWYRQDPGLGLRLIYFSYDVKMKEKGDIPEGYSVSREKKERFSLILESASTNQTSMYLCASSQPRTGSFNQPQHFGDGTRLSIL.

The chain uses TRBV25-1 and TRBJ2-2; 7 positions agree with TRBD1. Germline assignment: CDR1 MGHDK and CDR2 SYGVNS. CDR3 length: 13 amino acids. Trimming at V came to 9 bases and at J to 2 bases, leaving 3 bases not matched to a gene. The chain's CDR3 is CASQGDNTGELFF. Here the CDR3 DNA reads TGTGCCAGTCAGGGGGATAACACCGGGGAGCTGTTTTTT.

The chain joins TRBV5-1 to TRBJ2-7, with 7 bases aligning to TRBD2. Germline CDR1 and CDR2: SGHRS and YFSETQ. V gave up 0 bases and J gave up 0 bases; unmatched junction bases: 6. This CDR3 comprises 16 residues. The CDR3 DNA follows: TGCGCCAGCAGCTTGGGAAGCGGGGTTAGCTCCTACGAGCAGTACTTC. Translated, it gives CASSLGSGVSSYEQYF.

The genes are TRBV30 and TRBJ2-5; D unclear. The CDR3 contains 12 residues. The germline gives CDR1 GTSNPN, CDR2 SVGIG (reference sequence). Trimming took 4 bases from V and 1 from J, leaving 7 bases between them. The CDR3 protein is CAWTPFQETQYF. The CDR3 region has the DNA TGTGCCTGGACCCCGTTCCAAGAGACCCAGTACTTC.

The chain carries TRBV5-1 and TRBJ2-3, with 8 bases lining up with TRBD2. V was pared by 3 bases and J by 2 bases, with 5 bases of the junction left unmatched. This CDR3 contains 15 residues. Germline V gene lookup returns CDR1 SGHRS and CDR2 YFSETQ. The chain's CDR3 is CASSSSGRTTDTQYF. Written as DNA, the CDR3 is TGCGCCAGCAGCTCGAGCGGGAGAACCACAGATACGCAGTATTTT.

The chain is built from TRBV30 and TRBJ2-5, with 9 nucleotides matching TRBD1. The CDR3 has 15 amino acids. Germline V gene data show CDR1 as GTSNPN and CDR2 as SVGIG (reference sequence). With 4 bases clipped from V and 5 bases from J, the junction kept 11 bases outside the gene matches. The CDR3 sequence: CAWTRLGQGDETQYF. DNA for the CDR3: TGTGCCTGGACCCGATTGGGACAGGGAGATGAGACCCAGTACTTC.

The rearrangement links TRBV18 to TRBJ1-3; 9 bases are a match to TRBD1. V was clipped by 0 bases and J by 2 bases; unmatched bases: 5. CDR3 length equals 17 residues. The germline gives CDR1 KGHSH, CDR2 LQKENI. The chain's CDR3 is CASSPPSTGGTGNTIYF. CDR3 nucleotides: TGTGCCAGCTCACCACCCTCTACAGGGGGCACTGGAAACACCATATATTTT.

The rearrangement uses TRBV3-1 (or the pseudogene TRBV3-2) and TRBJ1-4, with 8 nucleotides matching TRBD1. The ends lost 1 base at V and 8 bases at J; junction bases unmatched: 3. Germline assignment: CDR1 LGHDT and CDR2 YNNKEL (reference sequence). There are 14 residues in the CDR3. The CDR3 here is CASSQGTGYEKLFF. The CDR3 bases are TGTGCCAGCAGCCAAGGGACAGGGTACGAAAAACTGTTTTTT.

CDR3 coding DNA: TGTGCCACCTCCGGGACAGGGTTTCACGAGCAGTACTTC. Amino acid sequence: CATSGTGFHEQYF. This sequence joins TRBV10-3 and TRBJ2-7; 9 bases line up with TRBD1. V shed 10 bases and J 5 bases; nucleotides not matched to a gene: 9. Germline V gene lookup returns CDR1 ENHRY and CDR2 SYGVKD. The CDR3 has 13 amino acids.

This chain connects TRBV2 to TRBJ2-7; the D is unclear. V shed 7 bases and J shed 2 bases, with 18 bases lying between them. Looked up from germline, CDR1 is SNHLY and CDR2 is FYNNEI. This CDR3 spans 15 amino acids. This CDR3 is CASNYGLSVAYEQYF. Written as DNA, the CDR3 is TGTGCCAGCAATTATGGGCTATCTGTAGCCTACGAGCAGTACTTC.

The rearrangement uses TRBV5-1 and TRBJ1-1; D gene unclear. The length of the CDR3 is 15 residues. The germline V gene has CDR1 SGHRS and CDR2 YFSETQ. V lost 3 bases and J 5 bases, leaving 17 bases between the germline ends. CDR3 region: CASSWRTLSGTEAFF. DNA of the CDR3: TGCGCCAGCAGCTGGAGGACCCTAAGCGGGACTGAAGCTTTCTTT.

The V call is TRBV6-5, the J call TRBJ1-2; D might be TRBD1 (6 bases). The CDR3 has 12 residues. V was clipped by 8 bases and J by 8 bases, with 15 bases between them. Germline loops: CDR1 MNHEY, CDR2 SVGAGI. In DNA form, the CDR3 reads TGTGCCAGCGGTACAGGGACATACGGCTACACCTTC. This sequence encodes CASGTGTYGYTF.

This rearrangement joins TRBV18 to TRBJ2-7, with TRBD2 matching 9 bases. The germline V gene encodes CDR1 KGHSH and CDR2 LQKENI. The V gene end was trimmed by 3 bases and the J gene end by 3 bases; junction bases not matched to a gene: 9. The CDR3 spans 16 residues. This CDR3 is CASSPGGSGGIYEQYV. The CDR3 coding sequence is TGTGCCAGCTCACCGGGCGGGAGCGGGGGGATCTACGAGCAGTACGTC.

The chain recombines TRBV6-6 with TRBJ1-2; D is undetermined. CDR1 and CDR2 (germline): MNHNY, SVGAGI (reference sequence). V lost 6 bases, J lost 4 bases, and 18 bases lay in between. The CDR3 totals 15 residues. The CDR3 loop reads CASSTQEVGAYGYTF. The CDR3 nucleotides read TGTGCCAGCAGCACTCAGGAAGTGGGAGCCTATGGCTACACCTTC.